This passage covers 7 T cell receptor beta chains from one sample sequenced in a study of blood T cell repertoires in COVID-19. Sequenced by immunoSEQ multiplex PCR; TCRdb stores in-frame clones only, minus some. The sample yields about 150,000 clones, around 85% seen once. Sequencing used peripheral blood. The receptor set was obtained from an older man with COVID-19, enrolled during active disease.

This clone was seen more than once but under ten times. This chain uses TRBV6-5 with TRBJ2-7, with 8 bases identical to TRBD1. The CDR3 totals 14 residues. CDR1 and CDR2 from the germline V gene are MNHEY and SVGAGI. The J segment lost 5 bases and the V segment lost 6 bases, leaving 9 bases of the junction unmatched. CDR3 in amino acids: CASSDGQGQDEQYF. The CDR3 coding sequence is TGTGCCAGCAGCGACGGACAGGGTCAGGACGAGCAGTACTTC.

The chain couples TRBV5-4 to TRBJ1-4, with TRBD1 as a possible D gene (6 bases). The CDR3 is 14 residues long. Germline assignment: CDR1 SGHNT and CDR2 YYREEE (reference sequence). The germline V and J ends were trimmed by 0 bases and 8 bases, with 11 bases remaining between them. The CDR3 spells CASSLEGTKEKLFF. The CDR3 nucleotides read TGTGCCAGCAGCTTGGAAGGGACAAAGGAAAAACTGTTTTTT.

This clone was seen only once. V and J are TRBV10-3 and TRBJ1-2; D perhaps matches TRBD1 (6 bases). From germline, CDR1 is ENHRY and CDR2 SYGVKD. CDR3 length equals 16 residues. V lost 0 bases, J lost 4 bases, and 15 bases lay in between. The DNA for the CDR3 is TGTGCCATCAGTGAGTCGGACAGCGTCCCGTTCTATGGCTACACCTTC. Residues: CAISESDSVPFYGYTF.

The CDR3: CASSFFRTAGEQYF. CDR3 nucleotide sequence: TGTGCCAGCAGCTTCTTTAGGACAGCGGGGGAGCAGTACTTC. The chain employs TRBV7-2 and TRBJ2-7; D might be TRBD2 (7 bases). The germline V gene encodes CDR1 SGHTA and CDR2 FQGNSA. The V and J ends lost 3 bases and 7 bases respectively, with 16 bases between them. This CDR3 is built from 14 residues.

The chain couples TRBV7-9 to TRBJ1-1, with D possibly being TRBD1 (6 bases). The V and J ends lost 5 bases and 1 base respectively, with 8 bases between them. This CDR3 contains 13 residues. In germline, CDR1 is SEHNR, CDR2 FQNEAQ (reference sequence). CDR3 DNA: TGTGCCAGCAGCCGACAGGCGAACACTGAAGCTTTCTTT. Its translation is CASSRQANTEAFF.

The chain is built from TRBV6-6 and TRBJ2-7, with D tentatively TRBD1 (6 bases). Germline V CDR1 and CDR2: MNHNY, SVGAGI (reference sequence). Trimming cost V 6 bases and J 3 bases, with 21 bases left between them. The CDR3 spans 16 residues. The CDR3 loop is CASRSTMGAVSYEQYF. In DNA form, the CDR3 reads TGTGCCAGCAGATCCACTATGGGGGCAGTAAGCTACGAGCAGTACTTC.

Here the CDR3 reads CASSFGGGANVLTF. For the CDR3, the DNA is TGCGCCAGCAGCTTCGGCGGTGGGGCCAACGTCCTGACTTTC. The J gene is TRBJ2-6, the V gene TRBV5-1; no firm D call. Germline assignment: CDR1 SGHRS and CDR2 YFSETQ. Trimming removed 2 bases from V and 3 bases from J, with 6 bases in between. The CDR3 is 14 residues long. Based on the CDR3 plus reference TRBV5-1 and TRBJ2-6, the full variable domain is KAGVTQTPRYLIKTRGQQVTLSCSPISGHRSVSWYQQTPGQGLQFLFEYFSETQRNKGNFPGRFSGRQFSNSRSEMNVSTLELGDSALYLCASSFGGGANVLTFGAGSRLTVL.